The 15 T cell receptor beta chains below all came from one sample that was sequenced in a study of technical replicates of blood from several donors. The assay was immunoSEQ multiplex PCR, and TCRdb's table has in-frame clones only and misses some. Of 70,000 to 95,000 clones in the sample, roughly 94% were seen once. Sequenced: T cells isolated from PBMCs. The receptors here all came from a human donor in good health.

The chain combines TRBV19 with TRBJ1-2; 7 nucleotides match TRBD1. Looked up from germline, CDR1 is LNHDA and CDR2 is SQIVND (reference sequence). The CDR3 has 18 amino acids. The V and J ends lost 6 bases and 4 bases, in that order; junction bases with no gene match: 20. CDR3: CASRETGSGLVESYGYTF. The CDR3 nucleotides read TGTGCCAGTAGGGAGACAGGGAGCGGTCTAGTGGAGAGCTATGGCTACACCTTC.

V gene TRBV2 combines with J gene TRBJ1-1, with D tentatively TRBD1 (5 bases). This CDR3 spans 13 amino acids. The V gene's germline CDR1 is SNHLY and CDR2 FYNNEI. Trimming took off 8 bases at V and 4 bases at J, with 14 bases between the two ends. The CDR3 DNA is TGTGCCAGCGCGTTGGGGCGGGGCACTGAAGCTTTCTTT. As protein: CASALGRGTEAFF.

This sequence joins TRBV5-1 and TRBJ2-3; D possibly corresponds to TRBD2 (5 bases). The CDR3 is 15 amino acids. Germline V gene sequence: CDR1 SGHRS, CDR2 YFSETQ. V was shortened by 4 bases and J by 1 base, with 13 bases between the two germline ends. The CDR3 reads CASSNSDTRTDTQYF. DNA of the CDR3: TGCGCCAGCAGCAATAGCGACACGCGCACAGATACGCAGTATTTT. Full variable domain (rest looked up from reference TRBV5-1 and TRBJ2-3): KAGVTQTPRYLIKTRGQQVTLSCSPISGHRSVSWYQQTPGQGLQFLFEYFSETQRNKGNFPGRFSGRQFSNSRSEMNVSTLELGDSALYLCASSNSDTRTDTQYFGPGTRLTVL.

V gene TRBV7-9 combines with J gene TRBJ2-3; the D gene is possibly TRBD2 (5 bases). The CDR3 runs 19 residues. In germline, CDR1 is SEHNR, CDR2 FQNEAQ (reference sequence). The V and J ends lost 4 bases and 0 bases respectively, with 23 bases between them. CDR3 DNA sequence: TGTGCCAGCAGCTCCTACGGACTCGCACTGATTCCTAGCACAGATACGCAGTATTTT. Translated: CASSSYGLALIPSTDTQYF.

This clone was counted a single time. The chain carries TRBV19 and TRBJ1-5, with TRBD1 as a possible D gene (5 bases). V was cut by 5 bases and J by 0 bases, with 14 bases left in between. Germline V gene lookup returns CDR1 LNHDA and CDR2 SQIVND (reference sequence). This CDR3 comprises 16 residues. The CDR3 spells CASSARRDYSNQPQHF. DNA of the CDR3: TGTGCCAGTAGTGCGAGGAGGGACTATAGCAATCAGCCCCAGCATTTT. Full variable domain (rest looked up from reference TRBV19 and TRBJ1-5): DGGITQSPKYLFRKEGQNVTLSCEQNLNHDAMYWYRQDPGQGLRLIYYSQIVNDFQKGDIAEGYSVSREKKESFPLTVTSAQKNPTAFYLCASSARRDYSNQPQHFGDGTRLSIL.

The chain uses TRBV7-9 and TRBJ1-5, with 7 bases that match TRBD1. Germline loops: CDR1 SEHNR, CDR2 FQNEAQ (reference sequence). Trimming removed 5 bases from V and 6 bases from J; junction bases left unmatched: 7. The CDR3 runs to 14 residues. The CDR3 spells CASSRGQMSQPQHF. Written as DNA, the CDR3 is TGTGCCAGCAGCCGGGGACAGATGAGTCAGCCCCAGCATTTT.

This chain uses TRBV25-1 with TRBJ1-5, with 9 positions matching TRBD1. V was clipped by 6 bases and J by 9 bases; unmatched bases: 6. The CDR3 loop spans 13 amino acids. CDR1 is MGHDK, CDR2 SYGVNS, per germline. The CDR3 spells CASSGTGRLPQHF. The CDR3 coding sequence is TGTGCCAGCAGCGGGACAGGGAGACTGCCCCAGCATTTT. Variable domain in full (rest from reference TRBV25-1 and TRBJ1-5): EADIYQTPRYLVIGTGKKITLECSQTMGHDKMYWYQQDPGMELHLIHYSYGVNSTEKGDLSSESTVSRIRTEHFPLTLESARPSHTSQYLCASSGTGRLPQHFGDGTRLSIL.

The J gene is TRBJ2-3, the V gene TRBV25-1, with D possibly matching TRBD1 (5 bases). Germline V gives CDR1 MGHDK, CDR2 SYGVNS. This CDR3 spans 11 amino acids. The ends were cut back, 8 bases at V and 8 bases at J, with 11 bases in the middle. The CDR3, as DNA: TGTGCCAGCGGGCCCCAGGGTACGCAGTATTTT. Translation gives CASGPQGTQYF.

For the CDR3, the DNA is TGTGCCAGTAGTATAGGACGGTCCGGGGGGTACGAGCAGTACTTC. This encodes CASSIGRSGGYEQYF. J is TRBJ2-7 and V is TRBV19; 7 bases map to TRBD2. Germline V CDR1 and CDR2: LNHDA, SQIVND (reference sequence). V lost 1 base to trimming and J lost 4 bases; unmatched junction nucleotides: 7. The CDR3 extends over 15 amino acids.

The CDR3 region has the DNA TGTGCCAGCAGCTTGGCGGTCCTAGAAGACACAGATACGCAGTATTTT. It is translated as CASSLAVLEDTDTQYF. The chain has TRBV5-6 and TRBJ2-3, with D unresolved. Per the germline V gene, CDR1 is SGHDT and CDR2 is YYEEEE. Between the trimmed V and J ends, which lost 0 bases and 2 bases, there was a span of 13 bases. The CDR3 has 16 residues.

The rearrangement uses TRBV6-5 and TRBJ2-7; TRBD1 matches 7 bases. The CDR3 contains 14 residues. CDR1 and CDR2 from the germline V gene are MNHEY and SVGAGI. With 2 bases clipped from V and 3 bases from J, the junction kept 4 bases outside the gene matches. The CDR3 loop is CASSYPDRNYEQYF. The DNA of the CDR3 is TGTGCCAGCAGTTACCCGGACAGGAACTACGAGCAGTACTTC.

The CDR3 DNA reads TGTGCCAGCAGTTTAGTTTCCGCGGGAGGGCACAATGAGCAGTTCTTC. This translates into CASSLVSAGGHNEQFF. This chain joins TRBV27 and TRBJ2-1; 9 bases line up with TRBD2. J gave up 5 bases and V 2 bases, and 7 bases lay outside the gene matches. The CDR3 runs to 16 residues. The germline V gene encodes CDR1 MNHEY and CDR2 SMNVEV (reference sequence).

V gene TRBV9 combines with J gene TRBJ2-7; D gene uncertain. Germline V gene data show CDR1 as SGDLS and CDR2 as YYNGEE. Trimming removed 0 bases at V and 3 bases at J, with 16 bases between. This CDR3 comprises 16 residues. The CDR3 here is CASSVDPNSYRYEQYF. The CDR3 DNA is TGTGCCAGCAGCGTAGATCCGAACAGCTACCGCTACGAGCAGTACTTC.

The chain couples TRBV18 to TRBJ2-3; 9 bases map to TRBD1. The V segment lost 2 bases and the J segment 5 bases; nucleotides outside the gene matches: 5. This CDR3 has 15 residues. Germline V gene lookup returns CDR1 KGHSH and CDR2 LQKENI. The CDR3 here is CASSPMGQGRDTQYF. Here the CDR3 DNA reads TGTGCCAGCTCACCAATGGGACAGGGAAGAGATACGCAGTATTTT.

The chain carries TRBV27 and TRBJ2-7; no firm D call. CDR1 MNHEY and CDR2 SMNVEV come from the germline V gene (reference sequence). V was clipped by 3 bases and J by 2 bases, with 8 bases between them. This CDR3 is 13 amino acids long. The CDR3: CASSFDKAYEQYF. The DNA of the CDR3 is TGTGCCAGCAGTTTCGACAAGGCCTACGAGCAGTACTTC.